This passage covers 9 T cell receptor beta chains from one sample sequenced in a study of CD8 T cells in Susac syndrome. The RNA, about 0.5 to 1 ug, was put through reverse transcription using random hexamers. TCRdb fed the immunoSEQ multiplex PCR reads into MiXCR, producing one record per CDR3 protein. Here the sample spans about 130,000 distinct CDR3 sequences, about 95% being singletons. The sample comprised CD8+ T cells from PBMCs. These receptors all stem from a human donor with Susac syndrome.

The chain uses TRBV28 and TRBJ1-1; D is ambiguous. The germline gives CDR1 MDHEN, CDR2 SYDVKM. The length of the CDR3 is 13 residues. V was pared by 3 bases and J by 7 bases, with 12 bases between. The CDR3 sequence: CASSFGRDGEAFF. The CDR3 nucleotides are TGTGCCAGCAGTTTTGGCAGAGATGGTGAAGCTTTCTTT.

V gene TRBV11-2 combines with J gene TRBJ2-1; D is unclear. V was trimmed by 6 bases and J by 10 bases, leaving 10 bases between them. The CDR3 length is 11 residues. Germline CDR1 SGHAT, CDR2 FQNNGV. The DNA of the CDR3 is TGTGCCAGCAGTAGTTCCGCGGAGCAGTTCTTC. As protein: CASSSSAEQFF.

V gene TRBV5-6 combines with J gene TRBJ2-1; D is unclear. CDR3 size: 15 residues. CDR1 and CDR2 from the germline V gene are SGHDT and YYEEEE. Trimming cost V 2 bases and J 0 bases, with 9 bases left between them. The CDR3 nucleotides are TGTGCCAGCAGCTTCGGCAAGAGCTCCTACAATGAGCAGTTCTTC. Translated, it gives CASSFGKSSYNEQFF. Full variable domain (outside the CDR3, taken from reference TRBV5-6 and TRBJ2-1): DAGVTQSPTHLIKTRGQQVTLRCSPKSGHDTVSWYQQALGQGPQFIFQYYEEEERQRGNFPDRFSGHQFPNYSSELNVNALLLGDSALYLCASSFGKSSYNEQFFGPGTRLTVL.

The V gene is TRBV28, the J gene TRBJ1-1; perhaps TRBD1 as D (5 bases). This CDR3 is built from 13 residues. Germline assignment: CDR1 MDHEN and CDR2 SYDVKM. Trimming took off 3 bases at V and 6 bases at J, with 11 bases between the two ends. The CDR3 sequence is CASSLISGPEAFF. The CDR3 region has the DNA TGTGCCAGCAGTTTGATCTCAGGGCCTGAAGCTTTCTTT. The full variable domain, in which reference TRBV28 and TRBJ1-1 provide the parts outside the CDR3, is DVKVTQSSRYLVKRTGEKVFLECVQDMDHENMFWYRQDPGLGLRLIYFSYDVKMKEKGDIPEGYSVSREKKERFSLILESASTNQTSMYLCASSLISGPEAFFGQGTRLTVV.

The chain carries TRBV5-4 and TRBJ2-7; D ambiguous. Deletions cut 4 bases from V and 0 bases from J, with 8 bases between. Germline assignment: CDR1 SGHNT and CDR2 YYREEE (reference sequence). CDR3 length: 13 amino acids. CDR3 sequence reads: CASSHDLSYEQYF. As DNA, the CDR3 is TGTGCCAGCAGCCACGACCTCTCCTACGAGCAGTACTTC. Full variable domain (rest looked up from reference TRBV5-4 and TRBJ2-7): ETGVTQSPTHLIKTRGQQVTLRCSSQSGHNTVSWYQQALGQGPQFIFQYYREEENGRGNFPPRFSGLQFPNYSSELNVNALELDDSALYLCASSHDLSYEQYFGPGTRLTVT.

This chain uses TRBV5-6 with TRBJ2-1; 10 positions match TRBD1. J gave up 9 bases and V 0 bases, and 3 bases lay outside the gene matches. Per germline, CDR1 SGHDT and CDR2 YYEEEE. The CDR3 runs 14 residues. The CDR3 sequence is CASSLGQGAGEQFF. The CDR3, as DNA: TGTGCCAGCAGCTTGGGACAGGGGGCTGGTGAGCAGTTCTTC.

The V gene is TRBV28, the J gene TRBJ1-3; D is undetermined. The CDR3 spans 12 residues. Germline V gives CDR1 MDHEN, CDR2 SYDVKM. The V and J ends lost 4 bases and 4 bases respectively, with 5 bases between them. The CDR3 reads CASSSRGNTIYF. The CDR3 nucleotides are TGTGCCAGCAGTTCCAGGGGAAACACCATATATTTT.

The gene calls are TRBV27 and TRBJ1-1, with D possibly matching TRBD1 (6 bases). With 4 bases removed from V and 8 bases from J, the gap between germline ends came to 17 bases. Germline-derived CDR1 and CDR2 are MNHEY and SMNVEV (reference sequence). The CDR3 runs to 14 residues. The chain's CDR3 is CASSSGGQAGEAFF. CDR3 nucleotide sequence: TGTGCCAGCAGTTCGGGGGGGCAGGCCGGCGAAGCTTTCTTT.

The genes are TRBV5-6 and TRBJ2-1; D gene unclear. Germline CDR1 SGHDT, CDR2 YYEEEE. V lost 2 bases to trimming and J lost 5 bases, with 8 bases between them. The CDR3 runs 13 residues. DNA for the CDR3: TGTGCCAGCAGCTTTACTAACAACAATGAGCAGTTCTTC. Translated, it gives CASSFTNNNEQFF.